Listed here are 15 T cell receptor beta chains from one sample, sequenced in a study of CD4 and CD8 cells across lung adenocarcinoma regions. TCRdb ran MiXCR on the PCR reads and lists one entry per CDR3 protein. The sample yields 9,500 to 15,000 distinct CDR3 sequences, 40% to 50% seen once. What was sequenced was CD8+ T cells from the margin of a lung tumor. The receptors here all came from a male donor with lung adenocarcinoma. The CD4 and CD8 labels of this study may be unreliable.

By its share, this clonotype is medium-sized. This chain joins TRBV12-3 or TRBV12-4 and TRBJ2-1, with TRBD2 matching 13 bases. V lost 0 bases and J lost 10; bases outside the gene matches: 6. This CDR3 region has 16 residues. The CDR3 protein is CASSLALPGLAGEQFF. CDR3 coding DNA: TGTGCCAGCAGTTTAGCCCTCCCGGGACTAGCGGGGGAGCAGTTCTTC.

The CDR3 spells CAGGTGGGGTDTQYF. The CDR3 bases are TGTGCCGGGGGGACCGGGGGGGGTGGCACAGATACGCAGTACTTC. The chain couples TRBV10-3 to TRBJ2-3; 8 nucleotides line up with TRBD2. The tail of the sequence fits TRBJ2-7 better, so the J call may be wrong. Germline loops: CDR1 ENHRY, CDR2 SYGVKD. The CDR3 extends over 15 amino acids.

Of note for this clonotype: Mismatch with germline at one junction end may stem from a read error. This sequence joins TRBV10-3 and TRBJ2-3, with D possibly TRBD2 on 6 matching bases. CDR1 is ENHRY and CDR2 is SYGVKD in the germline V gene. The CDR3 is 15 residues long. As DNA, the CDR3 is TGTGCCGGGGGACCCCGGGGGACGGGCACAGAGACGCAGTATTTC. This codes for CAGGPRGTGTETQYF.

This clonotype is termed large (0.1 to 1%). The CDR3 DNA follows: TGTGCCAGCAGCTCTGGGGACAACCTCAATGAGCAGTTCTTC. It yields the protein CASSSGDNLNEQFF. The chain uses TRBV7-8 and TRBJ2-1; tentatively, D is TRBD1 (6 bases). Germline CDR1 and CDR2: SGHVS and FQNEAQ. The CDR3 is made up of 14 amino acids. Trimming stripped 4 bases from V and 6 bases from J, with 13 bases between.

Notes on this clonotype: The junction does not match germline at one end; this may be a read error. This chain links TRBV27 with TRBJ2-4, with D perhaps matching TRBD2 (6 bases). The CDR3 is made up of 16 amino acids. Germline lookup yields CDR1 MNHEY and CDR2 SMNVEV (reference sequence). DNA for the CDR3: TGTGCGAGCAGTTCACCGGTGGTGGGAGGCACAGACATGCAGTATTTC. It encodes CASSSPVVGGTDMQYF.

In the case of this clonotype: A read error may account for a junction end that differs from germline. The CDR3 DNA reads as TGTGCCAGGAGTGAAGGGGCCCGTGTCACAGATACCCAGTATTTT. Its translation is CARSEGARVTDTQYF. V gene TRBV6-1 combines with J gene TRBJ2-3; D might be TRBD1 (5 bases). Germline loops: CDR1 MNHNS, CDR2 SASEGT. This CDR3 region has 15 residues.

The chain recombines TRBV6-5 with TRBJ2-5; D possibly corresponds to TRBD1 (6 bases). CDR1 is MNHEY and CDR2 is SVGAGI in the germline V gene. The CDR3 sequence is 15 residues long. The V gene lost 2 bases and the J gene lost 4 bases, with 14 bases spanning the gap. CDR3 DNA sequence: TGTGCCAGCAGTTACAGTGCAGGGGTTAGAGAGACCCAGTACTTC. Translation gives CASSYSAGVRETQYF.

For this clonotype: The junction does not match germline at one end; this may be a read error. The chain joins TRBV20-1 to TRBJ2-1; D uncertain. CDR1 DFQATT and CDR2 SNEGSKA come from the germline V gene (reference sequence). This CDR3 has 14 amino acids. The CDR3 sequence is CSARDKESYNEQFF. CDR3 sequence (DNA): TGCAGTGCTAGAGATAAGGAGTCCTACAATGAGCAGTTCTTT.

The chain recombines TRBV9 with TRBJ2-3, with D hard to call. V was clipped by 2 bases and J by 6 bases, with 10 bases between them. Germline-derived CDR1 and CDR2 are SGDLS and YYNGEE. The CDR3 is 13 amino acids. CDR3 nucleotides: TGTGCCAGCAGCGTGAATACCGTGGATACGCAGTATTTT. It specifies CASSVNTVDTQYF.

The sample holds many counts of this clonotype. The chain carries TRBV6-4 and TRBJ2-1; TRBD1 matches 8 bases. V lost 4 bases and J lost 0; bases outside the gene matches: 5. Germline CDR1 is MRHNA and CDR2 is SNTAGT. The CDR3 sequence is 16 residues long. This CDR3 reads CASSAQTGGSYNEQFF. The CDR3 nucleotides read TGTGCCAGCAGTGCACAAACAGGGGGCTCCTACAATGAGCAGTTCTTC.

This clonotype was seen a few times. The chain is built from TRBV6-1 and TRBJ2-1; TRBD1 is a possible D gene (6 bases). The V gene lost 8 bases and the J gene lost 0 bases, with 8 bases spanning the gap. The CDR3 is 13 residues long. CDR1 MNHNS and CDR2 SASEGT come from the germline V gene. Here the CDR3 DNA reads TGTGCCAGCGGACAGTTCTCCTACAATGAGCAGTTCTTC. It yields the protein CASGQFSYNEQFF.

For this clonotype: One junction end disagrees with the germline gene, perhaps due to a read error. This chain joins TRBV6-5 and TRBJ2-1, with D perhaps matching TRBD2 (7 bases). This CDR3 contains 17 residues. Germline lookup yields CDR1 MNHEY and CDR2 SVGAGI. CDR3 bases: TGTGCCAGCAGTTACGCCGGCGGGAGTTCGGTCACAGGGACGCAGTTTTTT. Its protein product is CASSYAGGSSVTGTQFF.

Comment on this clonotype: Sequence at one end of the junction differs from germline and may be a read error. The gene calls are TRBV27 and TRBJ2-5, with D possibly being TRBD1 (5 bases). The CDR3 has 11 amino acids. CDR1 is MNHEY and CDR2 is SMNVEV in the germline V gene (reference sequence). CDR3 DNA: TGTGGGGGCAGTCCCCTGGAGACCCAGTATTTC. This codes for CGGSPLETQYF.

This clonotype was seen ten or more times. CDR3 residues: CASSTTSGNIQLIYNEQFF. The CDR3 DNA is TGTGCCAGCAGCACGACTAGCGGCAACATCCAACTGATCTACAATGAGCAGTTCTTC. The chain carries TRBV7-6 and TRBJ2-1; TRBD2 agrees at 9 bases. The V and J ends lost 5 bases and 3 bases, in that order; junction bases with no gene match: 17. The CDR3 runs 19 residues. Germline lookup yields CDR1 SGHVS and CDR2 FNYEAQ. Together with reference TRBV7-6 and TRBJ2-1, the CDR3 gives the full variable domain: GAGVSQSPRYKVTKRGQDVALRCDPISGHVSLYWYRQALGQGPEFLTYFNYEAQQDKSGLPNDRFSAERPEGSISTLTIQRTEQRDSAMYRCASSTTSGNIQLIYNEQFFGPGTRLTVL.

On this clonotype: The germline gene is not matched at one end of the junction; a read error may be the cause. In nucleotides, the CDR3 is TGTGCCAGCAGGGCACGACGAGCGGGAGGCACAGAGACGCAGTACTTT. Translating it yields CASRARRAGGTETQYF. The chain combines TRBV27 with TRBJ2-3; TRBD2 agrees at 9 bases. CDR1 MNHEY and CDR2 SMNVEV come from the germline V gene (reference sequence). The CDR3 length is 16 residues.